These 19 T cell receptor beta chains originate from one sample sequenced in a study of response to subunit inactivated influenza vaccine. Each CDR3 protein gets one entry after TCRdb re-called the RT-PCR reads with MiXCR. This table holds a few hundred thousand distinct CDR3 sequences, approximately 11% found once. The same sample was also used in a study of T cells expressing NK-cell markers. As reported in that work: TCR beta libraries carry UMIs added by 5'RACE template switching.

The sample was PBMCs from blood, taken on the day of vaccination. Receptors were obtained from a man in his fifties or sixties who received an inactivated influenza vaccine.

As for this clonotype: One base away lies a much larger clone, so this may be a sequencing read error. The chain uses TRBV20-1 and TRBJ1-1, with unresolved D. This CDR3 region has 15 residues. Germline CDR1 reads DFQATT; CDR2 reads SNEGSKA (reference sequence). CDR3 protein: CCARDLRRADTEAFF. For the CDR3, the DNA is TGCTGTGCTAGAGATTTACGTCGGGCGGACACTGAAGCTTTCTTT.

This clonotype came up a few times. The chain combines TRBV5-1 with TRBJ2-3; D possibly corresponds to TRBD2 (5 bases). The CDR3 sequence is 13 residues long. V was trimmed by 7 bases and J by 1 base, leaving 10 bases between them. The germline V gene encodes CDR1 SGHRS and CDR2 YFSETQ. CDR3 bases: TGCGCCAGCTATAAGAGGGGCACAGATACGCAGTATTTT. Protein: CASYKRGTDTQYF.

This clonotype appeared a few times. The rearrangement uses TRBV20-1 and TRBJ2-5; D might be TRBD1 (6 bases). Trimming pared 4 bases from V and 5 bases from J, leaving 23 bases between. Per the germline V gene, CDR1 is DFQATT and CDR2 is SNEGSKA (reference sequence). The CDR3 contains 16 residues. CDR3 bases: TGCAGTGCTATAGACTGGGGGCTGATGGTGGGGGAGACCCAGTACTTC. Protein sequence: CSAIDWGLMVGETQYF.

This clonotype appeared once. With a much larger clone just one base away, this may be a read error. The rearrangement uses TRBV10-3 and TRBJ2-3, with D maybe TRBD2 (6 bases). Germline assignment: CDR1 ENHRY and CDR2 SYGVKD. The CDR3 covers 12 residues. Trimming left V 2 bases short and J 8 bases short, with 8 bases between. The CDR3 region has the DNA TGTGCCATCAGTGAGATGGGAGGTACGCAGTATTTT. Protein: CAISEMGGTQYF.

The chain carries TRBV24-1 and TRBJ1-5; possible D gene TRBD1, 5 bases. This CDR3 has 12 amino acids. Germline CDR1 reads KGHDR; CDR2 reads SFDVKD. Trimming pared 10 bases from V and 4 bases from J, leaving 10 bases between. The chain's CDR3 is CATGVGNQPQHF. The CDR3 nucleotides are TGTGCCACGGGGGTCGGTAATCAGCCCCAGCATTTT.

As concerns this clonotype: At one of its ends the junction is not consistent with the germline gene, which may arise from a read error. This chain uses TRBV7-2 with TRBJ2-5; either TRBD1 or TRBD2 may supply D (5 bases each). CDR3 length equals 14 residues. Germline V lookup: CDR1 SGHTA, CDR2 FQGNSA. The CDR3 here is CASSLAQGMSTQYF. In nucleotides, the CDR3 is TGTGCCAGCAGCCTAGCCCAGGGAATGTCGACCCAGTACTTC.

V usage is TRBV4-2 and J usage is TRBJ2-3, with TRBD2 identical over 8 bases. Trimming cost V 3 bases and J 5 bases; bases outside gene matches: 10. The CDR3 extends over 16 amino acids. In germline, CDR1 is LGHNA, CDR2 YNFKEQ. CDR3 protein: CASSQASGGLEDTQYF. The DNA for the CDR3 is TGTGCCAGCAGCCAGGCTTCGGGGGGGCTGGAAGATACGCAGTATTTT.

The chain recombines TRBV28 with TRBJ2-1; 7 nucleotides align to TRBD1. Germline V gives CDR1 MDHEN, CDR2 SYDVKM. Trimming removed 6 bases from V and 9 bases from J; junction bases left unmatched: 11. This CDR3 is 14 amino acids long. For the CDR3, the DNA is TGTGCCAGCAGGGCGCAACAGGGGATAAGTGAGCAGTTCTTC. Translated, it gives CASRAQQGISEQFF.

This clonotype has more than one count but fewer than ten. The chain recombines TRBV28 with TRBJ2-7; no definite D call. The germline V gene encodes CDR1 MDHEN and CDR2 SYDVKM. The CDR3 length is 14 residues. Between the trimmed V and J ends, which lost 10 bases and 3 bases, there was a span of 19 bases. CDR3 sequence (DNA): TGTGCCACGATCAACGGCCCGCTTTACTACGAGCAGTACTTC. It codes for CATINGPLYYEQYF.

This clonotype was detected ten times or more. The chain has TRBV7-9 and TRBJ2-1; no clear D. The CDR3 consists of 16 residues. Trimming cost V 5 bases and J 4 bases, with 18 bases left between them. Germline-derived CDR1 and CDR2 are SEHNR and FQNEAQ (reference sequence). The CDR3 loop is CASSRELGLSYNEQFF. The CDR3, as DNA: TGTGCCAGCAGCCGCGAGCTAGGGCTATCATACAATGAGCAGTTCTTC. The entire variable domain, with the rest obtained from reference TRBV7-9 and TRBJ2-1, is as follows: DTGVSQNPRHKITKRGQNVTFRCDPISEHNRLYWYRQTLGQGPEFLTYFQNEAQLEKSRLLSDRFSAERPKGSFSTLEIQRTEQGDSAMYLCASSRELGLSYNEQFFGPGTRLTVL.

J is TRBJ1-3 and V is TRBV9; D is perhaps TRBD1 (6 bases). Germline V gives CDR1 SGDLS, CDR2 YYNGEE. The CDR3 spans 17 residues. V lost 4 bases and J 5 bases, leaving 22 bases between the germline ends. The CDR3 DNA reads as TGTGCCAGCAGCCAAGATTCTCAGGGGTTTTTCCGAAACACCATATATTTT. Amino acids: CASSQDSQGFFRNTIYF.

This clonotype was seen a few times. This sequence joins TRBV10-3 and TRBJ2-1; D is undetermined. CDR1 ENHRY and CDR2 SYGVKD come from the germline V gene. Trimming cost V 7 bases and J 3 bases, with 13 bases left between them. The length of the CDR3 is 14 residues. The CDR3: CAITPTDNYNEQFF. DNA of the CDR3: TGTGCCATCACACCAACCGACAACTACAATGAGCAGTTCTTC.

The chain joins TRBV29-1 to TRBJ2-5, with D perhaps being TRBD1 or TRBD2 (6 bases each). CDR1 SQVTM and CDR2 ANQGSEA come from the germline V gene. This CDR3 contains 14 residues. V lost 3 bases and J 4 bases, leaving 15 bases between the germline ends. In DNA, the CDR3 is TGCAGCGTTGATGATGGCAGGGGAGGAGAGACCCAGTACTTC. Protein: CSVDDGRGGETQYF.

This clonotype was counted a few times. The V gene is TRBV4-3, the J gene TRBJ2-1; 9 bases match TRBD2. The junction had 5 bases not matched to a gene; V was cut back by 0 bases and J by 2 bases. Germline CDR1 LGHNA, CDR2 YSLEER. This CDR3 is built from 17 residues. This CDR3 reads CASSQDEASGAYNEQFF. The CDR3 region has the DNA TGCGCCAGCAGCCAAGATGAGGCTAGCGGGGCCTACAATGAGCAGTTCTTC.

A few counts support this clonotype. This CDR3 reads CSAEGPSGSMGELFF. The CDR3 DNA reads TGCAGCGCCGAGGGGCCTAGCGGGAGTATGGGGGAGCTGTTTTTT. The chain employs TRBV29-1 and TRBJ2-2; the match to TRBD2 covers 10 bases. J gave up 8 bases and V 7 bases, and 13 bases lay outside the gene matches. CDR1 is SQVTM, CDR2 ANQGSEA, per germline. CDR3 length equals 15 residues.

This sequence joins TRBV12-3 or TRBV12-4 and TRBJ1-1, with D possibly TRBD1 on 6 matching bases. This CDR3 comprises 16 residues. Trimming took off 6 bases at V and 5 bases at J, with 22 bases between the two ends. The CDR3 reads CASRPGSRGEGTEAFF. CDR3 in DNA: TGTGCCAGCAGGCCCGGGAGCAGGGGAGAGGGGACTGAAGCTTTCTTT.

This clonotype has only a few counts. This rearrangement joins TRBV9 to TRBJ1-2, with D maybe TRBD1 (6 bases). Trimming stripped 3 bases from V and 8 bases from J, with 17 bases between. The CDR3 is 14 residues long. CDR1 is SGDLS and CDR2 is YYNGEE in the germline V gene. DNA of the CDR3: TGTGCCAGCAGCGCCGGGACACGGGATTTAGGCTACACCTTC. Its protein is CASSAGTRDLGYTF.

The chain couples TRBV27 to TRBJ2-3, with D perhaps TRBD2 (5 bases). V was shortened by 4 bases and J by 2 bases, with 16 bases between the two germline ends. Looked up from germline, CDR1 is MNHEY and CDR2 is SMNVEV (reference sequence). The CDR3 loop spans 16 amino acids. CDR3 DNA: TGTGCCAGCAGTTGGTCGGTTTGGCGGGCCACAGATACGCAGTATTTT. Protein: CASSWSVWRATDTQYF.

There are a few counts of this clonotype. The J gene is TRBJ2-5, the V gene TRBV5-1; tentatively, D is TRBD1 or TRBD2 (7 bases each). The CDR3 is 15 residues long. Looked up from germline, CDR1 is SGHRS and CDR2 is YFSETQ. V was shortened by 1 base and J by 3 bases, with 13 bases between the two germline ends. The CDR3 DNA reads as TGCGCCAGCAGCTTGCCCAGGGGGACTAAAGAGACCCAGTACTTC. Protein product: CASSLPRGTKETQYF. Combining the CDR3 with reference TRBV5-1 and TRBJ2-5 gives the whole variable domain KAGVTQTPRYLIKTRGQQVTLSCSPISGHRSVSWYQQTPGQGLQFLFEYFSETQRNKGNFPGRFSGRQFSNSRSEMNVSTLELGDSALYLCASSLPRGTKETQYFGPGTRLLVL.